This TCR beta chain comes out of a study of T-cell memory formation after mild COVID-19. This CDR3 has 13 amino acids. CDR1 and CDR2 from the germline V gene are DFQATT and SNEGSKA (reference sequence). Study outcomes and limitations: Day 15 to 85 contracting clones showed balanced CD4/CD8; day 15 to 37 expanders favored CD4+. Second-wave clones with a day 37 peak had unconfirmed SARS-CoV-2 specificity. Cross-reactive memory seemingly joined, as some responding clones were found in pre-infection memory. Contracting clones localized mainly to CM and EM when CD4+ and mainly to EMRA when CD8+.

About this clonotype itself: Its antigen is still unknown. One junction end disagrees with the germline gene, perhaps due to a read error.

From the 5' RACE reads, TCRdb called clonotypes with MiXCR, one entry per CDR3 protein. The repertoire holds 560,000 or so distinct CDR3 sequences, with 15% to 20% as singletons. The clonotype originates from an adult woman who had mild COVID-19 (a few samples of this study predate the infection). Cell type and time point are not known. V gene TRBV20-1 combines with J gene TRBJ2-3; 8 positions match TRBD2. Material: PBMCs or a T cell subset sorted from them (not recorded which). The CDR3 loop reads CSARAGVVDTQYF. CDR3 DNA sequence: TGCAGTGCAAGAGCGGGAGTGGTAGATACGCAGTATTTT.